The clone carrying this T cell receptor beta chain was picked up a small number of times. Its specificity is not known. The data were obtained in a study of CD8 T cells in ankylosing spondylitis. Study-wide results and caveats: Reports say disease-linked clones showed up significantly more in matched ankylosing spondylitis synovial fluid. Previously reported in reactive arthritis synovial fluid and blood were some of the motif variants. Blood of patients with ankylosing spondylitis appeared to be characterized by a TCR beta motif of eight highly homologous variants. Clones linked to disease, bearing a CD8+ phenotype, were relatively rare in peripheral blood.

TCRdb processed the 5' RACE reads anew with MiXCR; each CDR3 protein has one entry. The sample contains about 440,000 distinct CDR3 sequences, roughly 18% of which appear only once. CDR1 and CDR2 from the germline V gene are DFQATT and SNEGSKA (reference sequence). The length of the CDR3 is 13 residues. Trimming stripped 3 bases from V and 6 bases from J, with 11 bases between. This chain uses TRBV20-1 with TRBJ2-2; D may correspond to TRBD1 or TRBD2 (5 bases each). This clonotype originated in a male donor with ankylosing spondylitis. The sequencing sample was made of blood, either unsorted or a sorted T cell fraction (not recorded which). Here the CDR3 DNA reads TGCAGTGCTAGGGGCCAGGGAGCCGGGGAGCTGTTTTTT. Amino acids: CSARGQGAGELFF.